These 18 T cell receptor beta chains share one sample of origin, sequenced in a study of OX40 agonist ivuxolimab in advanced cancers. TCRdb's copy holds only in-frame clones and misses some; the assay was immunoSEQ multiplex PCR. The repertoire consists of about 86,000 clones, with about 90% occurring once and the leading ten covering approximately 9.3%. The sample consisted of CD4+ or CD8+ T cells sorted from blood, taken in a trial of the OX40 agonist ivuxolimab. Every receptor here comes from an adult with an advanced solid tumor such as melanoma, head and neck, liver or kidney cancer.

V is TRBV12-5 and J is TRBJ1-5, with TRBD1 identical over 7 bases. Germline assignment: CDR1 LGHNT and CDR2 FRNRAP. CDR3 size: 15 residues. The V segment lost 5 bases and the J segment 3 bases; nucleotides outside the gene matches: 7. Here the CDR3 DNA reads TGTGCTAGTGGTGCTACTGGGACAGCCAATCAGCCCCAGCATTTT. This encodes CASGATGTANQPQHF. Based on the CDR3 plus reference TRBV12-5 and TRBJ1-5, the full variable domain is DARVTQTPRHKVTEMGQEVTMRCQPILGHNTVFWYRQTMMQGLELLAYFRNRAPLDDSGMPKDRFSAEMPDATLATLKIQPSEPRDSAVYFCASGATGTANQPQHFGDGTRLSIL.

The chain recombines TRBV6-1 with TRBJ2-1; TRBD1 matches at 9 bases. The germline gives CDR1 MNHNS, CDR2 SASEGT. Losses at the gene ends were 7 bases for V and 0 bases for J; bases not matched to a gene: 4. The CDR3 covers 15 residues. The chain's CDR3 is CASNTGGFSYNEQFF. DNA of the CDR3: TGTGCCAGCAATACAGGGGGCTTCTCCTACAATGAGCAGTTCTTC.

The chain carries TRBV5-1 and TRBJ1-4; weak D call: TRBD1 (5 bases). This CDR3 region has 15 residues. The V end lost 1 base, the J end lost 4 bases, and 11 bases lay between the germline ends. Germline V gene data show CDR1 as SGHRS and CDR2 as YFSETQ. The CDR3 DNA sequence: TGCGCCAGCAGCTTGTCCGGGGCTTATAATGAAAAACTGTTTTTT. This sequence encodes CASSLSGAYNEKLFF.

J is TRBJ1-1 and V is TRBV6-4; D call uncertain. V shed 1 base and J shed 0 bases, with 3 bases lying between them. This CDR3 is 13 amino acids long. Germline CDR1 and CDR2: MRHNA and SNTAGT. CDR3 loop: CASSDYMNTEAFF. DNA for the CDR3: TGTGCCAGCAGTGACTACATGAACACTGAAGCTTTCTTT.

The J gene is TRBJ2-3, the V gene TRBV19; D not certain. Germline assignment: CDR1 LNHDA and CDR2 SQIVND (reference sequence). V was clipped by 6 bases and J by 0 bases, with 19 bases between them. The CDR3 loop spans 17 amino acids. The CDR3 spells CASSPPWVRDSTDTQYF. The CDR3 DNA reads TGTGCCAGTAGCCCCCCTTGGGTTCGAGACAGCACAGATACGCAGTATTTT.

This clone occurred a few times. The CDR3 loop reads CASSFGEYNEQFF. In nucleotides, the CDR3 is TGTGCCAGCAGTTTCGGGGAATACAATGAGCAGTTCTTC. V usage is TRBV6-5 and J usage is TRBJ2-1; D possibly corresponds to TRBD2 (5 bases). Deletions cut 4 bases from V and 4 bases from J, with 8 bases between. The CDR3 has 13 residues. The germline V gene has CDR1 MNHEY and CDR2 SVGAGI.

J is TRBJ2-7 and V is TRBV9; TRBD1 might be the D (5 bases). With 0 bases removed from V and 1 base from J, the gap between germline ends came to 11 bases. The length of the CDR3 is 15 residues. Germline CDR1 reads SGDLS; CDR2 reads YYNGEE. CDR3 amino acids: CASSVEGVGSYEQYF. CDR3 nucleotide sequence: TGTGCCAGCAGCGTAGAAGGGGTCGGGTCCTACGAGCAGTACTTC.

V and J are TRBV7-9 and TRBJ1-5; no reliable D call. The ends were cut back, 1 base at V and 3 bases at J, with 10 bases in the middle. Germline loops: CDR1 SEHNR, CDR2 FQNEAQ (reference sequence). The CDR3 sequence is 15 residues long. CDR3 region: CASSLGPGVNQPQHF. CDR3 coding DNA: TGTGCCAGCAGCTTAGGGCCCGGAGTCAATCAGCCCCAGCATTTT.

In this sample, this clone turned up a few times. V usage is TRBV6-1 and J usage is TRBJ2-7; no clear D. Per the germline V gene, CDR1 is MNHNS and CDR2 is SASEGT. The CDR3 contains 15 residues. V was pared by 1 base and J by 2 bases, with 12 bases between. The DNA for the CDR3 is TGTGCCAGCAGTGAAGGAGACTCCGGCCCCTACGAGCAGTACTTC. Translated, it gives CASSEGDSGPYEQYF.

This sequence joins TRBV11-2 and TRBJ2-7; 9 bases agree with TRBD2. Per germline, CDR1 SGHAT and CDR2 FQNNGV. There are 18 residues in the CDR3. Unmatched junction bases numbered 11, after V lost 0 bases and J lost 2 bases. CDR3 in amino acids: CASSLDLLAGKWAYEQYF. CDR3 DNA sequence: TGTGCCAGCAGCTTAGATCTCCTAGCGGGAAAGTGGGCCTACGAGCAGTACTTC.

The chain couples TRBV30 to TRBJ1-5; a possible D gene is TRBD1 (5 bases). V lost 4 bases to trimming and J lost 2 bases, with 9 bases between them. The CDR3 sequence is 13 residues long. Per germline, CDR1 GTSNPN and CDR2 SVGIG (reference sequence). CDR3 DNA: TGTGCCTGGACTGGAGGGGGCAATCAGCCCCAGCATTTT. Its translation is CAWTGGGNQPQHF.

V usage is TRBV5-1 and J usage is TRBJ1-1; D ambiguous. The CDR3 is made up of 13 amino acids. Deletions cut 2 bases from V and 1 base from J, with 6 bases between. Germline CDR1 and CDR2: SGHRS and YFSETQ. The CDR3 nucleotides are TGCGCCAGCAGCTTTGAGGGGAACACTGAAGCTTTCTTT. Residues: CASSFEGNTEAFF.

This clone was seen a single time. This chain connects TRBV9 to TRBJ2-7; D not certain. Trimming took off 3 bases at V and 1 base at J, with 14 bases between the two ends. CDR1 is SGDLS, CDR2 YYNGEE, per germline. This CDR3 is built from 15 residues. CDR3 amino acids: CASSANSAVSYEQYF. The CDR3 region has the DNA TGTGCCAGCAGCGCTAACTCAGCAGTTTCCTACGAGCAGTACTTC.

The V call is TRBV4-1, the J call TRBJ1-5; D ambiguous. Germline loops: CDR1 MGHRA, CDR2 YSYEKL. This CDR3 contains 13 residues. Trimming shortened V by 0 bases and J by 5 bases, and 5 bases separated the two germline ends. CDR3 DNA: TGCGCCAGCAGCCAAGAACGGGATCAGCCCCAGCATTTT. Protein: CASSQERDQPQHF.

The CDR3 here is CASSPDRGGRSGLKAFF. DNA for the CDR3: TGTGCCAGTAGTCCCGATAGAGGGGGTCGGAGTGGATTGAAAGCTTTCTTT. The rearrangement joins TRBV19 to TRBJ1-1, with D possibly being TRBD1 (6 bases). Trimming left V 5 bases short and J 9 bases short, with 28 bases between. The CDR3 has 17 residues. Per germline, CDR1 LNHDA and CDR2 SQIVND (reference sequence).

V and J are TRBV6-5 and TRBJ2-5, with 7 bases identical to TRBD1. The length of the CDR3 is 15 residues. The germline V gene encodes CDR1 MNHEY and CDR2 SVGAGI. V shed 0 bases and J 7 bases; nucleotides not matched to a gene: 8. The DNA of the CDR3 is TGTGCCAGCAGTTACTCGAAGATGACAGGGATGACCCAGTACTTC. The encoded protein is CASSYSKMTGMTQYF.

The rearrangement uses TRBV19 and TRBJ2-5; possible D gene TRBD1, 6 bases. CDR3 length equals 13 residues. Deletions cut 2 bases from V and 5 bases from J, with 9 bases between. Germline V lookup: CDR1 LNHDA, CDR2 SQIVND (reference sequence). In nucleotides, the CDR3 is TGTGCCAGTAGTATACTCACAGGGGAGACCCAGTACTTC. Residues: CASSILTGETQYF. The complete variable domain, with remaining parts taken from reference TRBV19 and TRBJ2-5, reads DGGITQSPKYLFRKEGQNVTLSCEQNLNHDAMYWYRQDPGQGLRLIYYSQIVNDFQKGDIAEGYSVSREKKESFPLTVTSAQKNPTAFYLCASSILTGETQYFGPGTRLLVL.

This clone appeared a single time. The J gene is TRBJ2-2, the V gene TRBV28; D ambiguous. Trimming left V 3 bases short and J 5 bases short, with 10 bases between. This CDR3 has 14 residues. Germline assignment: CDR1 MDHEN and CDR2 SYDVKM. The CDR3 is CASSFTTRTGELFF. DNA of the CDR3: TGTGCCAGCAGTTTTACGACTCGGACCGGGGAGCTGTTTTTT. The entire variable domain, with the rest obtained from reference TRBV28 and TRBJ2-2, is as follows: DVKVTQSSRYLVKRTGEKVFLECVQDMDHENMFWYRQDPGLGLRLIYFSYDVKMKEKGDIPEGYSVSREKKERFSLILESASTNQTSMYLCASSFTTRTGELFFGEGSRLTVL.